The 31 T cell receptor beta chains below all came from one sample that was sequenced in a study of cytotoxic CD8 clonotypes in ibrutinib-treated CLL. TCRdb's copy holds only in-frame clones and misses some; the assay was immunoSEQ multiplex PCR. The sample has around 310,000 clones; around four fifths are singletons. The sequences come from PBMCs, collected before ibrutinib treatment. These receptors were obtained from a human donor with chronic lymphocytic leukemia.

The chain couples TRBV7-9 to TRBJ2-5; no clear D gene. This CDR3 contains 15 residues. From germline, CDR1 is SEHNR and CDR2 FQNEAQ (reference sequence). V lost 0 bases, J lost 2 bases, and 10 bases lay in between. CDR3 in amino acids: CASSLAPRFQETQYF. CDR3 nucleotide sequence: TGTGCCAGCAGCTTAGCACCCAGATTTCAAGAGACCCAGTACTTC. The full variable domain, in which reference TRBV7-9 and TRBJ2-5 provide the parts outside the CDR3, is DTGVSQNPRHKITKRGQNVTFRCDPISEHNRLYWYRQTLGQGPEFLTYFQNEAQLEKSRLLSDRFSAERPKGSFSTLEIQRTEQGDSAMYLCASSLAPRFQETQYFGPGTRLLVL.

This chain joins TRBV6-1 and TRBJ2-1; tentative D call: TRBD1 (6 bases). V dropped 6 bases and J dropped 1 base, with 10 bases sitting between them. There are 14 residues in the CDR3. Per the germline V gene, CDR1 is MNHNS and CDR2 is SASEGT. The CDR3 DNA sequence: TGTGCCAGCAGACGGGACACATCCTACAATGAGCAGTTCTTC. Translation gives CASRRDTSYNEQFF.

This clone was found once. V and J are TRBV28 and TRBJ1-2, with TRBD1 as a possible D gene (6 bases). The CDR3 has 14 amino acids. From germline, CDR1 is MDHEN and CDR2 SYDVKM. Trimming took off 2 bases at V and 7 bases at J, with 14 bases between the two ends. The CDR3 spells CASSLRGASGGYTF. The CDR3 DNA follows: TGTGCCAGCAGTTTAAGGGGGGCGAGCGGTGGCTACACCTTC.

In DNA form, the CDR3 reads TGTGCCACCAGCAGGGGACTCGGGACGAAGCAGTACTTC. It codes for CATSRGLGTKQYF. This chain connects TRBV15 to TRBJ2-7; maybe TRBD2 (6 bases). Trimming removed 3 bases from V and 8 bases from J, with 14 bases in between. The CDR3 is 13 residues long. The germline V gene has CDR1 LNHNV and CDR2 YYDKDF (reference sequence).

V gene TRBV27 combines with J gene TRBJ2-3; D possibly corresponds to TRBD1 (6 bases). This CDR3 has 14 amino acids. Deletions cut 5 bases from V and 4 bases from J, with 13 bases between. Germline V gene data show CDR1 as MNHEY and CDR2 as SMNVEV (reference sequence). In DNA, the CDR3 is TGTGCCAGCAGTATGGGGACATCCCCAGATACGCAGTATTTT. The encoded protein is CASSMGTSPDTQYF.

Here the CDR3 reads CASSQSRSLYNEQFF. Written as DNA, the CDR3 is TGCGCCAGCAGCCAATCGAGATCCCTATACAATGAGCAGTTCTTC. The V gene is TRBV4-3, the J gene TRBJ2-1; the D is unclear. Deletions cut 2 bases from V and 4 bases from J, with 12 bases between. Looked up from germline, CDR1 is LGHNA and CDR2 is YSLEER. The CDR3 sequence is 15 residues long.

V usage is TRBV5-1 and J usage is TRBJ2-1; 13 bases are shared with TRBD2. The CDR3 contains 16 residues. V gave up 3 bases and J gave up 6 bases; unmatched junction bases: 6. Per the germline V gene, CDR1 is SGHRS and CDR2 is YFSETQ. The CDR3 protein is CASSWATSGGPNEQFF. The DNA for the CDR3 is TGCGCCAGCAGCTGGGCGACTAGCGGGGGGCCCAATGAGCAGTTCTTC.

The rearrangement joins TRBV7-3 to TRBJ2-3; the D is unclear. CDR3 length: 14 residues. V was cut by 0 bases and J by 3 bases, with 7 bases left in between. Per germline, CDR1 SGHTA and CDR2 FQGTGA. CDR3 DNA: TGTGCCAGCAGCTTAACGGTCAATACAGATACGCAGTATTTT. Residues: CASSLTVNTDTQYF.

The chain is built from TRBV5-4 and TRBJ1-4, with 8 bases matching TRBD1. V was clipped by 4 bases and J by 8 bases; unmatched bases: 7. CDR3 length: 14 amino acids. In germline, CDR1 is SGHNT, CDR2 YYREEE (reference sequence). The CDR3 sequence is CASSQTGVDEKLFF. The CDR3 nucleotides read TGTGCCAGCAGCCAGACAGGGGTGGACGAAAAACTGTTTTTT.

This chain connects TRBV28 to TRBJ2-5; the D is unclear. This CDR3 comprises 11 residues. V was shortened by 7 bases and J by 7 bases, with 10 bases between the two germline ends. In germline, CDR1 is MDHEN, CDR2 SYDVKM. CDR3 bases: TGTGCCAGCACGCTGGGCGGGACCCAGTACTTC. Translation gives CASTLGGTQYF.

The chain joins TRBV5-1 to TRBJ2-7; 13 bases agree with TRBD2. J was trimmed by 5 bases and V by 4 bases; bases with no gene match: 9. This CDR3 is built from 16 residues. The germline CDR1 and CDR2 sequences are SGHRS and YFSETQ. This CDR3 is CASSARTSGSIHEQYF. In DNA form, the CDR3 reads TGCGCCAGCAGCGCACGGACTAGCGGGAGTATTCACGAGCAGTACTTC.

V and J are TRBV9 and TRBJ1-2; 8 bases are a match to TRBD1. The germline V gene encodes CDR1 SGDLS and CDR2 YYNGEE. The CDR3 length is 15 residues. Trimming removed 0 bases from V and 3 bases from J; junction bases left unmatched: 4. The CDR3 DNA follows: TGTGCCAGCAGCGTAGGGACAGGGTCCTACTATGGCTACACCTTC. Protein sequence: CASSVGTGSYYGYTF.

The chain joins TRBV15 to TRBJ2-3; TRBD2 aligns across 12 bases. The CDR3 is 17 residues long. Germline V gives CDR1 LNHNV, CDR2 YYDKDF (reference sequence). The junction had 8 bases not matched to a gene; V was cut back by 2 bases and J by 5 bases. CDR3 in DNA: TGTGCCACCAGCAGATCACTAGCGGGAGGCCCTGGAGATACGCAGTATTTT. Amino acids: CATSRSLAGGPGDTQYF.

This chain links TRBV7-9 with TRBJ2-2; no reliable D call. Per germline, CDR1 SEHNR and CDR2 FQNEAQ (reference sequence). The CDR3 totals 12 residues. V was pared by 5 bases and J by 6 bases, with 7 bases between. CDR3 nucleotide sequence: TGTGCCAGCAGCCCGACGCCCGGGGAGCTGTTTTTT. Translating it yields CASSPTPGELFF.

V usage is TRBV28 and J usage is TRBJ1-2; D not certain. This CDR3 contains 11 residues. V was cut by 5 bases and J by 13 bases, with 14 bases left in between. Per germline, CDR1 MDHEN and CDR2 SYDVKM. In DNA form, the CDR3 reads TGTGCCAGCAGTACGGCCCGCCGATCCACCTTC. As protein: CASSTARRSTF.

This clone was counted only a few times. The chain joins TRBV7-2 to TRBJ1-4, with a possible D match to TRBD1 (5 bases). The CDR3 runs 14 residues. The ends were cut back, 3 bases at V and 8 bases at J, with 13 bases in the middle. Germline lookup yields CDR1 SGHTA and CDR2 FQGNSA. CDR3 protein: CASSFQGWEEKLFF. The CDR3, as DNA: TGTGCCAGCAGCTTCCAGGGATGGGAGGAAAAACTGTTTTTT.

The V call is TRBV6-5, the J call TRBJ1-1; TRBD1 matches 7 bases. Germline loops: CDR1 MNHEY, CDR2 SVGAGI. The CDR3 contains 13 residues. V lost 7 bases to trimming and J lost 2 bases; unmatched junction nucleotides: 4. The CDR3 spells CASNQGGNTEAFF. The CDR3 nucleotides read TGTGCCAGCAACCAGGGGGGTAACACTGAAGCTTTCTTT.

This chain connects TRBV7-9 to TRBJ1-2; perhaps TRBD1 as D (5 bases). The CDR3 spans 16 residues. The V and J ends lost 4 bases and 4 bases respectively, with 19 bases between them. CDR1 is SEHNR, CDR2 FQNEAQ, per germline (reference sequence). The CDR3 is CASSSPRGGDGYGYTF. CDR3 sequence (DNA): TGTGCCAGCAGCTCACCCCGGGGGGGGGACGGCTATGGCTACACCTTC.

The V gene is TRBV4-2, the J gene TRBJ2-7; weak D call: TRBD2 (6 bases). Germline CDR1 reads LGHNA; CDR2 reads YNFKEQ. The CDR3 consists of 16 residues. Between the trimmed V and J ends, which lost 1 base and 2 bases, there was a span of 15 bases. Here the CDR3 reads CASSQGEREQTYEQYF. In DNA form, the CDR3 reads TGTGCCAGCAGCCAAGGGGAACGGGAGCAGACCTACGAGCAGTACTTC.

The CDR3 spells CASSPSGSVEGYF. CDR3 coding DNA: TGTGCCAGCAGCCCTAGCGGGAGTGTAGAAGGGTACTTC. V is TRBV7-8 and J is TRBJ2-7; 10 bases match TRBD2. The CDR3 spans 13 residues. Germline values: CDR1 SGHVS, CDR2 FQNEAQ. V shed 5 bases, J shed 12 bases, and the junction held 10 bases outside the gene matches.

Only one count was recorded for this clone. The chain recombines TRBV28 with TRBJ2-2; D possibly corresponds to TRBD1 (5 bases). Germline CDR1 and CDR2: MDHEN and SYDVKM. V lost 3 bases to trimming and J lost 0 bases, with 14 bases between them. The CDR3 runs 17 residues. The CDR3 protein is CASSFLTGNTNTGELFF. The DNA of the CDR3 is TGTGCCAGCAGTTTTCTTACAGGAAACACGAACACCGGGGAGCTGTTTTTT. The entire variable domain, with the rest obtained from reference TRBV28 and TRBJ2-2, is as follows: DVKVTQSSRYLVKRTGEKVFLECVQDMDHENMFWYRQDPGLGLRLIYFSYDVKMKEKGDIPEGYSVSREKKERFSLILESASTNQTSMYLCASSFLTGNTNTGELFFGEGSRLTVL.

DNA of the CDR3: TGTGCCAGCAGTCTGGGGTACGGGGCTGAAGCTTTCTTT. Encoded protein: CASSLGYGAEAFF. The chain has TRBV27 and TRBJ1-1; D is unclear. The V end lost 5 bases, the J end lost 6 bases, and 13 bases lay between the germline ends. Germline CDR1 MNHEY, CDR2 SMNVEV (reference sequence). The CDR3 runs 13 residues.

The rearrangement links TRBV20-1 to TRBJ2-1; no clear D. V dropped 8 bases and J dropped 8 bases, with 10 bases sitting between them. The germline V gene has CDR1 DFQATT and CDR2 SNEGSKA (reference sequence). This CDR3 is 10 amino acids long. The CDR3 bases are TGCAGTCCATCCGGCCATGAGCAGTTCTTC. It specifies CSPSGHEQFF.

This rearrangement joins TRBV6-6 to TRBJ2-7; a weak D match, TRBD1 (6 bases). CDR3 length: 13 residues. Germline-derived CDR1 and CDR2 are MNHNY and SVGAGI (reference sequence). The V and J ends lost 8 bases and 3 bases respectively, with 14 bases between them. CDR3 region: CASVGGQVYEQYF. CDR3 sequence (DNA): TGTGCCAGCGTAGGGGGTCAGGTCTACGAGCAGTACTTC.

This chain joins TRBV29-1 and TRBJ2-1, with TRBD2 matching over 9 bases. V dropped 4 bases and J dropped 4; count of bases not matched to a gene: 5. The CDR3 extends over 14 amino acids. The V gene's germline CDR1 is SQVTM and CDR2 ANQGSEA. The CDR3: CSVGREGRYNEQFF. The CDR3 DNA sequence: TGCAGCGTTGGGCGGGAGGGCCGATACAATGAGCAGTTCTTC.

V gene TRBV9 combines with J gene TRBJ2-1; a possible D gene is TRBD2 (5 bases). This CDR3 is 11 amino acids long. Trimming left V 3 bases short and J 9 bases short, with 7 bases between. CDR1 is SGDLS and CDR2 is YYNGEE in the germline V gene. The CDR3 coding sequence is TGTGCCAGCAGCGCCGAGGGTGAGCAGTTCTTC. The encoded protein is CASSAEGEQFF.

This clone was detected once. V usage is TRBV6-5 and J usage is TRBJ1-5; 7 bases are shared with TRBD1. CDR1 and CDR2 from the germline V gene are MNHEY and SVGAGI. The CDR3 runs 14 residues. J was trimmed by 5 bases and V by 5 bases; bases with no gene match: 6. CDR3 bases: TGTGCCAGCAGTGCAGACAGGGTGGATCAGCCCCAGCATTTT. Protein sequence: CASSADRVDQPQHF.

J is TRBJ2-6 and V is TRBV7-9, with 9 positions matching TRBD1. The V segment lost 5 bases and the J segment 1 base; nucleotides outside the gene matches: 12. The germline V gene encodes CDR1 SEHNR and CDR2 FQNEAQ (reference sequence). The CDR3 has 19 residues. The CDR3 sequence is CASSDIGDRELSGANVLTF. DNA of the CDR3: TGTGCCAGCAGCGACATTGGGGACAGGGAGTTGTCTGGGGCCAACGTCCTGACTTTC.

The CDR3 bases are TGTGCCATCAGTGAGTATGGCAATGAGCAGTTCTTC. Protein product: CAISEYGNEQFF. The chain links TRBV10-3 to TRBJ2-1; D is unclear. V gave up 1 base and J gave up 6 bases, with 4 bases separating them. This CDR3 has 12 residues. Looked up from germline, CDR1 is ENHRY and CDR2 is SYGVKD.

This chain links TRBV30 with TRBJ1-4, with 7 positions matching TRBD1. CDR1 is GTSNPN, CDR2 SVGIG, per germline (reference sequence). V shed 4 bases, J shed 7 bases, and the junction held 6 bases outside the gene matches. The CDR3 loop spans 13 amino acids. DNA of the CDR3: TGTGCCTGGATGGGACAGACCAGTGAAAAACTGTTTTTT. It encodes CAWMGQTSEKLFF.

This chain connects TRBV5-1 to TRBJ2-5, with TRBD2 matching 10 bases. Trimming at V came to 3 bases and at J to 3 bases, leaving 8 bases not matched to a gene. In germline, CDR1 is SGHRS, CDR2 YFSETQ. There are 16 residues in the CDR3. Here the CDR3 reads CASSSSRTSGEETQYF. The CDR3 DNA reads as TGCGCCAGCAGCTCTTCACGGACTAGCGGAGAAGAGACCCAGTACTTC.